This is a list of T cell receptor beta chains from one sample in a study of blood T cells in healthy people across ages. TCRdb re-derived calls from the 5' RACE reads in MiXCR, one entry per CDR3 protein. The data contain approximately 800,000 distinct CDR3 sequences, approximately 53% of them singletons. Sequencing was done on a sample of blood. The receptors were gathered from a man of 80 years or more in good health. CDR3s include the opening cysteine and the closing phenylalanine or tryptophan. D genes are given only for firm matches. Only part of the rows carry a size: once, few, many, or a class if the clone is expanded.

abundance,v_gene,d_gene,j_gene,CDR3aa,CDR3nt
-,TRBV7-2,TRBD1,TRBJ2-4,CTSSLAGTGVHLAKNIQYF,TGTACCAGCAGCTTGGCCGGGACAGGGGTTCACCTAGCCAAAAACATTCAGTACTTC
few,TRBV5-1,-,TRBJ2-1,CASSPRAPRQRDNEQFF,TGCGCCAGCAGCCCACGGGCCCCGCGACAGAGGGACAATGAGCAGTTCTTC
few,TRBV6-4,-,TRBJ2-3,CARGNNGKDRYAYF,TGTGCCAGAGGAAATAACGGGAAAGACCGATACGCGTATTTT
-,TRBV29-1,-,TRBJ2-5,CSVEREVGETQYF,TGCAGCGTTGAAAGAGAGGTAGGAGAGACCCAGTACTTC
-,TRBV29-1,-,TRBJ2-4,CSVEGTVFSLAKNIQYF,TGCAGCGTGGAGGGGACAGTCTTTTCGCTAGCCAAAAACATTCAGTACTTC
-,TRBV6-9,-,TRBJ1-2,CASSYNLADYGYTF,TGTGCCAGCAGTTATAATTTAGCAGACTATGGCTACACCTTC
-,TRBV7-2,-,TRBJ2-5,CASSAETARGEQYF,TGTGCCAGCAGCGCAGAAACGGCTCGCGGAGAGCAGTACTTC
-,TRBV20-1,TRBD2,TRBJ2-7,CSASPGASGKGEQYF,TGCAGTGCTAGCCCCGGCGCTAGCGGGAAGGGCGAGCAGTACTTC
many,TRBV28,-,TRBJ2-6,CASSLPGSGANVLTF,TGTGCCAGCAGTTTACCAGGGTCTGGGGCCAACGTCCTGACTTTC
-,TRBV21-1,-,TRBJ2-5,CASSPQRGGSQETQYF,TGTGCCAGCAGCCCCCAGCGGGGTGGATCGCAAGAGACCCAGTACTTC
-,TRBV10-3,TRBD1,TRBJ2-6,CATGTALSGANVLTF,TGTGCCACCGGGACAGCCCTCTCTGGGGCCAACGTCCTGACTTTC